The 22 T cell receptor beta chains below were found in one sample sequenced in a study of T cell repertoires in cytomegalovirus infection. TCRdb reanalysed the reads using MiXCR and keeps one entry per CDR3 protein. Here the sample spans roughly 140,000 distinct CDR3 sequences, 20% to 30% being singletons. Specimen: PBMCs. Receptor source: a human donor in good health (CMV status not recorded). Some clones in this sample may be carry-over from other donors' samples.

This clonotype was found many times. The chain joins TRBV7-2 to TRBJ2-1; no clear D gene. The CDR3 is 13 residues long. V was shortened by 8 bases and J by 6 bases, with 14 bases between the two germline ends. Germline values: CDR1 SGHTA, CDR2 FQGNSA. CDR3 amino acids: CASSSTYANEQFF. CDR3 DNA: TGTGCCAGCTCCTCCACGTACGCCAATGAGCAGTTCTTC.

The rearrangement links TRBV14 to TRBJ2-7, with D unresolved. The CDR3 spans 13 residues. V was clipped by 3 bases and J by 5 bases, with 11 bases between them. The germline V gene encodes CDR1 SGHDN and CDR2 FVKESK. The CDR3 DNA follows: TGTGCCAGCAGCCATAGGAGCTGGGACGAGCAGTACTTC. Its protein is CASSHRSWDEQYF. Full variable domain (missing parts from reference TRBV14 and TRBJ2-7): EAGVTQFPSHSVIEKGQTVTLRCDPISGHDNLYWYRRVMGKEIKFLLHFVKESKQDESGMPNNRFLAERTGGTYSTLKVQPAELEDSGVYFCASSHRSWDEQYFGPGTRLTVT.

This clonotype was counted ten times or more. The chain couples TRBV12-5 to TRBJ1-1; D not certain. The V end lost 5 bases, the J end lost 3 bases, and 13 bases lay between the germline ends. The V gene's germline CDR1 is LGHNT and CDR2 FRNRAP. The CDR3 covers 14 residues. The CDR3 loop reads CASGLNRRDTEAFF. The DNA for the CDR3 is TGTGCTAGTGGTCTAAACCGACGGGACACTGAAGCTTTCTTT.

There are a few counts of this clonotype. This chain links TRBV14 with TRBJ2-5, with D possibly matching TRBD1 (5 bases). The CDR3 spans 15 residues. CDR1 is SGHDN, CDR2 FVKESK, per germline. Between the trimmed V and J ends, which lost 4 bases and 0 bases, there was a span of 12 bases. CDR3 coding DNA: TGTGCCAGCAGCCTCCAAAGGGGCAACCAAGAGACCCAGTACTTC. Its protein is CASSLQRGNQETQYF.

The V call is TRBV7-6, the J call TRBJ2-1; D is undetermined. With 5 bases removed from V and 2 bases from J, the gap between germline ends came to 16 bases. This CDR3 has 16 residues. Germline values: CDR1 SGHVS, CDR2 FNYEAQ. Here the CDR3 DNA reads TGTGCCAGCAGCCCCCACGGGCTCATCCCCTACAATGAGCAGTTCTTC. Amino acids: CASSPHGLIPYNEQFF.

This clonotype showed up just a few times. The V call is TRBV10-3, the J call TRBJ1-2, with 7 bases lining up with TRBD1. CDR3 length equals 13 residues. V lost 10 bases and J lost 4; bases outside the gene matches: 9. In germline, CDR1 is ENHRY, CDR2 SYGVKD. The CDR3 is CATYRGVSYGYTF. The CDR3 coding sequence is TGTGCCACCTACAGGGGAGTGAGCTATGGCTACACCTTC.

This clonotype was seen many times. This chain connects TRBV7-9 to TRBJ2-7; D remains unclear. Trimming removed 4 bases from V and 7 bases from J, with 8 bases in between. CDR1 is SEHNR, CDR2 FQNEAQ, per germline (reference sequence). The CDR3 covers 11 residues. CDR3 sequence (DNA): TGTGCCAGCAGCTCCGGACCGGAGCAGTACTTC. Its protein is CASSSGPEQYF.

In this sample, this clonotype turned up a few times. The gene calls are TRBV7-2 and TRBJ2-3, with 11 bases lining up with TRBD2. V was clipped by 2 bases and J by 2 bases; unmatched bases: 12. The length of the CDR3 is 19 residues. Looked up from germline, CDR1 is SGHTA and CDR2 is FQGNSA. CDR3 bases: TGTGCCAGCAGCTTAACTAGCGGGGGCTCCCGGACCTACACAGATACGCAGTATTTT. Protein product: CASSLTSGGSRTYTDTQYF.

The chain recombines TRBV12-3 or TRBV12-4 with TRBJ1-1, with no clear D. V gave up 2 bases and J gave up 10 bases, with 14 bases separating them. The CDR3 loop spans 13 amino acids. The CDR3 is CASSLFAGAGAFF. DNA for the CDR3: TGTGCCAGCAGTTTATTCGCGGGAGCGGGAGCTTTCTTT.

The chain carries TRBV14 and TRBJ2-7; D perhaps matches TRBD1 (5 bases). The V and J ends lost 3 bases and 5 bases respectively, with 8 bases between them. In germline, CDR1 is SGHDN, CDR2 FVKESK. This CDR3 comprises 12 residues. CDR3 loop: CASSQGQHEQYF. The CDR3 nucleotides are TGTGCCAGCAGCCAGGGGCAGCACGAGCAGTACTTC. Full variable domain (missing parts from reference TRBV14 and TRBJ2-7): EAGVTQFPSHSVIEKGQTVTLRCDPISGHDNLYWYRRVMGKEIKFLLHFVKESKQDESGMPNNRFLAERTGGTYSTLKVQPAELEDSGVYFCASSQGQHEQYFGPGTRLTVT.

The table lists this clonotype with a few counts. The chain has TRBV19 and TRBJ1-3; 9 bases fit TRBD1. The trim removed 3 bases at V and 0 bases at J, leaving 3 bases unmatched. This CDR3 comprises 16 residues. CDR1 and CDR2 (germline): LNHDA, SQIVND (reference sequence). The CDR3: CASSIGQGNSGNTIYF. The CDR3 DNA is TGTGCCAGTAGTATCGGACAGGGGAACTCTGGAAACACCATATATTTT.

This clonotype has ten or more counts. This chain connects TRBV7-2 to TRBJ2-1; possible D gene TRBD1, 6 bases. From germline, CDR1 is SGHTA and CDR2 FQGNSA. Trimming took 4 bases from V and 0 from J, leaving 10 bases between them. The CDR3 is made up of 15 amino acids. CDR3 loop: CASSSGTPSYNEQFF. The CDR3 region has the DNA TGTGCCAGCAGCTCCGGGACACCCTCCTACAATGAGCAGTTCTTC.

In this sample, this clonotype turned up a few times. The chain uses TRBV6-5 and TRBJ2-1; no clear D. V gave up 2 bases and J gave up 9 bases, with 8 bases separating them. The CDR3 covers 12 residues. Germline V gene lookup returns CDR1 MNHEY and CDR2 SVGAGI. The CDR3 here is CASSYITGEQFF. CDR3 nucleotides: TGTGCCAGCAGTTACATAACTGGTGAGCAGTTCTTC.

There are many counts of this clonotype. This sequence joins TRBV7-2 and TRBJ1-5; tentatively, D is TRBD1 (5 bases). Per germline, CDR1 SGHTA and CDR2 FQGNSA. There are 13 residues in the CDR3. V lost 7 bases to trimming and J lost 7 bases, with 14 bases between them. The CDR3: CASTLHGGQPQHF. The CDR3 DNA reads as TGTGCCAGCACCCTCCACGGGGGACAGCCCCAGCATTTT.

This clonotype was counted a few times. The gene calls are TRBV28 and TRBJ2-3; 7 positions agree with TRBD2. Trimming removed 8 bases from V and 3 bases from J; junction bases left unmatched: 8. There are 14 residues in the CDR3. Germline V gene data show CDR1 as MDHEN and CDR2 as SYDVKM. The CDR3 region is CASGLVLGTDTQYF. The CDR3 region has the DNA TGTGCCAGCGGACTAGTTCTTGGGACAGATACGCAGTATTTT.

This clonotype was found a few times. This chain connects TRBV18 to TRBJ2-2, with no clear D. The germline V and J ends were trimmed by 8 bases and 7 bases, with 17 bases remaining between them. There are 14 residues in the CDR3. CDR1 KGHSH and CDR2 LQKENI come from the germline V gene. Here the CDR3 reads CASAQNKDGGELFF. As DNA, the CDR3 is TGTGCCAGCGCCCAAAACAAGGATGGCGGGGAGCTGTTTTTT.

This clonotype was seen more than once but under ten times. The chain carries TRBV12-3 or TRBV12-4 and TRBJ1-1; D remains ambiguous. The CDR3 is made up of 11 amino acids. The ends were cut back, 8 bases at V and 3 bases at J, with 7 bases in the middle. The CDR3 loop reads CASSRDTEAFF. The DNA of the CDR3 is TGTGCCAGCTCGCGGGACACTGAAGCTTTCTTT.

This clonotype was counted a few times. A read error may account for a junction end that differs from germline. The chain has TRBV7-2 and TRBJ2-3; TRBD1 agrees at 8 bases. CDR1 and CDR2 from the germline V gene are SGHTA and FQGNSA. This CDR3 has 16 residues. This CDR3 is CANSPQGAHGTDTQYF. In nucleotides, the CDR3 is TGTGCCAACAGCCCGCAGGGGGCGCACGGCACAGATACGCAGTATTTT.

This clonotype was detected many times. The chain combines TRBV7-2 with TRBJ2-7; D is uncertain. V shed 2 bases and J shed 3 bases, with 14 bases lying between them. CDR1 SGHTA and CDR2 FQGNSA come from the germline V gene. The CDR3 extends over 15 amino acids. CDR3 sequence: CASSLRRQAVYEQYF. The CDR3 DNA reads TGTGCCAGCAGCTTAAGACGGCAGGCGGTCTACGAGCAGTACTTC.

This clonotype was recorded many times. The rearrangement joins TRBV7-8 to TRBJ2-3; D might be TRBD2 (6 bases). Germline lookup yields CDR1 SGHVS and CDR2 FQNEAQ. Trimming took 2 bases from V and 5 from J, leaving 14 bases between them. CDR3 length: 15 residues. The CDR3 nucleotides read TGTGCCAGCAGCTTATCCTGGACGGGGGAAGATACGCAGTATTTT. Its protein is CASSLSWTGEDTQYF. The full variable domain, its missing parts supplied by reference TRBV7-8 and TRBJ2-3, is GAGVSQSPRYKVAKRGQDVALRCDPISGHVSLFWYQQALGQGPEFLTYFQNEAQLDKSGLPSDRFFAERPEGSVSTLKIQRTQQEDSAVYLCASSLSWTGEDTQYFGPGTRLTVL.

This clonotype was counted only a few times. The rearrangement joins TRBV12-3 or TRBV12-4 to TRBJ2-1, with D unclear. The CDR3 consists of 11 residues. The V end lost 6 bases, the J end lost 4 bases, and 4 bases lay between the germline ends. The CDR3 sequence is CASSRYNEQFF. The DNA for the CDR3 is TGTGCCAGCAGCCGGTACAATGAGCAGTTCTTC.

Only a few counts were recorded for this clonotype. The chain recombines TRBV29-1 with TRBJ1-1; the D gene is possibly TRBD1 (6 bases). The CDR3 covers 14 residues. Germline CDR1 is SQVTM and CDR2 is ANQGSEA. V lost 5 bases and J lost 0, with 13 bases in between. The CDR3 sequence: CSVLPGQLNTEAFF. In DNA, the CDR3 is TGCAGCGTTCTCCCCGGACAGCTGAACACTGAAGCTTTCTTT.